The 5 T cell receptor beta chains reported below all come from one sample, sequenced in a study of lymphopenia after photon versus proton radiotherapy. Libraries were prepared by immunoSEQ multiplex PCR; TCRdb keeps only in-frame clonotypes and omits some of them. This table has roughly 61,000 clones, about 85% appearing once. The sequenced sample was peripheral blood, obtained from a patient treated with proton-based radiotherapy. The receptors were sampled from a man aged 80 or over with esophageal cancer.

This sequence joins TRBV7-2 and TRBJ1-1; TRBD1 is a possible D gene (6 bases). The CDR3 spans 15 residues. Trimming removed 1 base from V and 5 bases from J, with 14 bases in between. The germline CDR1 and CDR2 sequences are SGHTA and FQGNSA. CDR3 sequence (DNA): TGTGCCAGCAGCTTAGTTGGGGGGGCAGGGACTGAAGCTTTCTTT. Its translation: CASSLVGGAGTEAFF.

The chain uses TRBV7-2 and TRBJ2-7; perhaps TRBD2 as D (5 bases). The V end lost 6 bases, the J end lost 1 base, and 10 bases lay between the germline ends. Germline V gene lookup returns CDR1 SGHTA and CDR2 FQGNSA. The CDR3 loop spans 13 amino acids. CDR3 sequence (DNA): TGTGCCAGCAGTACGGAGGCATCCTACGAGCAGTACTTC. Amino acid sequence: CASSTEASYEQYF.

The gene calls are TRBV9 and TRBJ2-1; 8 bases align to TRBD2. V lost 0 bases and J lost 1; bases outside the gene matches: 3. The CDR3 is 16 amino acids. Germline CDR1 is SGDLS and CDR2 is YYNGEE. The CDR3 here is CASSVAGGESYNEQFF. In nucleotides, the CDR3 is TGTGCCAGCAGCGTAGCCGGGGGGGAGTCCTACAATGAGCAGTTCTTC.

The chain joins TRBV15 to TRBJ2-3; D unresolved. Trimming shortened V by 3 bases and J by 0 bases, and 7 bases separated the two germline ends. Germline V gene data show CDR1 as LNHNV and CDR2 as YYDKDF (reference sequence). This CDR3 region has 14 residues. CDR3 protein: CATSRGASTDTQYF. In DNA, the CDR3 is TGTGCCACCAGCAGGGGCGCGAGCACAGATACGCAGTATTTT.

This clone has more than one count but fewer than ten. The chain carries TRBV7-7 and TRBJ2-7, with D perhaps matching TRBD1 (5 bases). The CDR3 is 14 amino acids. V lost 5 bases and J 0 bases, leaving 11 bases between the germline ends. The germline V gene has CDR1 SSHAT and CDR2 FNYEAQ (reference sequence). CDR3 residues: CASSPLGVSYEQYF. In DNA, the CDR3 is TGTGCCAGCAGCCCCTTAGGGGTCTCCTACGAGCAGTACTTC.